Listed below are T cell receptor beta chains from one sample, sequenced in a study of T cells in Graves' hyperthyroidism and ophthalmopathy. TCRdb re-called the multiplex PCR reads with MiXCR, one entry per CDR3 protein. The sample records fewer than 750,000 distinct CDR3 sequences, roughly 46% being singletons. Sample: peripheral blood or thyroid tissue (not recorded which). The source of these receptors is a young woman with Graves' hyperthyroidism. Both conserved end residues are part of each CDR3. A D gene is named only where the DNA matches it firmly. Clone size, where shown, is once, few, many, or a class for clones that have expanded.

clone_size: many
j_call: TRBJ1-2
v_call: TRBV15
d_call: TRBD1
cdr3_nt: TGTGCCACCAGCACCTGGACAGGGACGGGCTATGGCTACACCTTC
cdr3_aa: CATSTWTGTGYGYTF

clone_size: -
j_call: TRBJ1-2
v_call: TRBV20-1
d_call: -
cdr3_nt: TGCAGTGCTCGAAGGGGATTAGAGAATGGCTACACCTTC
cdr3_aa: CSARRGLENGYTF

clone_size: -
j_call: TRBJ2-7
v_call: TRBV29-1
d_call: -
cdr3_nt: TGCAGCGTTGGGAAGGGGAGGAACGAGCAGTACTTC
cdr3_aa: CSVGKGRNEQYF

clone_size: -
j_call: TRBJ2-5
v_call: TRBV7-2
d_call: TRBD1
cdr3_nt: TGTGCCAGCAGCCAAGAAGGGACAGGACAGTACTTC
cdr3_aa: CASSQEGTGQYF

clone_size: many
j_call: TRBJ2-7
v_call: TRBV7-2
d_call: -
cdr3_nt: TGTGCCAGCAGCTTATCCAAGGGTTCAATCGAGCAGTACTTC
cdr3_aa: CASSLSKGSIEQYF

clone_size: -
j_call: TRBJ1-5
v_call: TRBV6-1
d_call: -
cdr3_nt: TGTGCCACGACGAAGGGGAGGATGGACGAGCATTTT
cdr3_aa: CATTKGRMDEHF

clone_size: -
j_call: TRBJ2-7
v_call: TRBV10-3
d_call: TRBD2
cdr3_nt: TGTGCCAGCAGGAAGACTAGCGGGAGCGGGTACGAGCAGTACTTC
cdr3_aa: CASRKTSGSGYEQYF

clone_size: -
j_call: TRBJ1-5
v_call: TRBV2
d_call: -
cdr3_nt: TGTGCCAGCAGCGAAAGGCAGGGCGGCTACGAGCATTTT
cdr3_aa: CASSERQGGYEHF

clone_size: many
j_call: TRBJ2-5
v_call: TRBV20-1
d_call: -
cdr3_nt: TGCAGTGCTCGGAAGCAAGAGACCCAGTACTTC
cdr3_aa: CSARKQETQYF

clone_size: many
j_call: TRBJ2-7
v_call: TRBV4-3
d_call: -
cdr3_nt: TGCGCCAGCAGCCAAGATCGGGGCAGGGGGGCGTTCTACGAGCAGTACTTC
cdr3_aa: CASSQDRGRGAFYEQYF

clone_size: many
j_call: TRBJ1-3
v_call: TRBV7-9
d_call: -
cdr3_nt: TGTGCCAGCAGCTTAGCAGATAGAACTGGAAACACCATATATTTT
cdr3_aa: CASSLADRTGNTIYF

clone_size: many
j_call: TRBJ2-2
v_call: TRBV7-3
d_call: -
cdr3_nt: TGTGCCAGCAGCATAACCGGGACCATCACCGGGGAGCTGTTTTTT
cdr3_aa: CASSITGTITGELFF

clone_size: -
j_call: TRBJ2-3
v_call: TRBV25-1
d_call: -
cdr3_nt: TGTGCCAGCAGCCCCCATGCGATAGCGGACACAGATACGCAGTATTTT
cdr3_aa: CASSPHAIADTDTQYF

clone_size: many
j_call: TRBJ1-2
v_call: TRBV5-6
d_call: TRBD1
cdr3_nt: TGTGCCAGCAGCTTAATGACAGGGATCGTCTATGGCTACACCTTC
cdr3_aa: CASSLMTGIVYGYTF

clone_size: -
j_call: TRBJ2-1
v_call: TRBV7-9
d_call: TRBD2
cdr3_nt: TGTGCCAGCAGCTTAGGTCCCGGGACTAGGTACAATGAGCAGTTCTTC
cdr3_aa: CASSLGPGTRYNEQFF

clone_size: many
j_call: TRBJ2-7
v_call: TRBV3-1
d_call: -
cdr3_nt: TGTGCCAGCAGCCAAGATCTCAGGGGCGAGCAGTACTTC
cdr3_aa: CASSQDLRGEQYF

clone_size: many
j_call: TRBJ2-7
v_call: TRBV7-9
d_call: TRBD1
cdr3_nt: TGTGCCAGCAGCTGGAATTCTATGGCCAGGGGGCACGGGTTGGAGCAGTACTTC
cdr3_aa: CASSWNSMARGHGLEQYF

clone_size: few
j_call: TRBJ1-6
v_call: TRBV12-3/TRBV12-4
d_call: -
cdr3_nt: TGTGCCAGCAGTTATACCGCCGGGACCGCGGTATTTGGAACACCCCTCCACTTT
cdr3_aa: CASSYTAGTAVFGTPLHF

clone_size: many
j_call: TRBJ2-7
v_call: TRBV3-1
d_call: -
cdr3_nt: TGTGCCAGCAGCCAAGGGTATAGCGAGCAGTACTTC
cdr3_aa: CASSQGYSEQYF

clone_size: many
j_call: TRBJ1-1
v_call: TRBV7-9
d_call: -
cdr3_nt: TGTGCCAGCAGCCCCCGGCGCTACAGGGCAACTACTATGAACACTGAAGCTTTCTTT
cdr3_aa: CASSPRRYRATTMNTEAFF

clone_size: many
j_call: TRBJ2-2
v_call: TRBV20-1
d_call: TRBD1
cdr3_nt: TGCAGTGCTATAGGACAGGGTGAGGAGCTGTTTTTT
cdr3_aa: CSAIGQGEELFF

clone_size: many
j_call: TRBJ2-7
v_call: TRBV20-1
d_call: TRBD2
cdr3_nt: TGCAGTTCCGAAAGGGGACTAGATTATTCCTACGAGCAGTACTTC
cdr3_aa: CSSERGLDYSYEQYF

clone_size: many
j_call: TRBJ1-6
v_call: TRBV3-1
d_call: TRBD1
cdr3_nt: TGTGCCAGCAGTCGACAGGGGTCTAATTCACCCCTCCACTTT
cdr3_aa: CASSRQGSNSPLHF

clone_size: many
j_call: TRBJ2-5
v_call: TRBV9
d_call: TRBD1
cdr3_nt: TGTGCCAGCAGCGTAGGGGACAGGGGGGAGGAGACCCAGTACTTC
cdr3_aa: CASSVGDRGEETQYF

clone_size: -
j_call: TRBJ2-1
v_call: TRBV10-3
d_call: TRBD2
cdr3_nt: TGTGCCATCAGCAAAACTAGCGGGAGTTCCTTAGACAATGAGCAGTTCTTC
cdr3_aa: CAISKTSGSSLDNEQFF

clone_size: -
j_call: TRBJ2-2
v_call: TRBV6-2/TRBV6-3
d_call: -
cdr3_nt: TGTGCCAGCAGCCCGGACAGATACATCGGGGAGCTGTTTTTT
cdr3_aa: CASSPDRYIGELFF

clone_size: many
j_call: TRBJ2-7
v_call: TRBV12-3/TRBV12-4
d_call: TRBD2
cdr3_nt: TGTGCCAGCAGTGAAATAGCGGGAGTTTACGAGCAGTACTTC
cdr3_aa: CASSEIAGVYEQYF

clone_size: many
j_call: TRBJ1-5
v_call: TRBV7-8
d_call: -
cdr3_nt: TGTGCCAGCAGCCGCAGGAGCCTCGTCAGCAATCAGCCCCAGCATTTT
cdr3_aa: CASSRRSLVSNQPQHF

clone_size: many
j_call: TRBJ1-2
v_call: TRBV12-3/TRBV12-4
d_call: TRBD1
cdr3_nt: TGTGCCAGCAGTTTAATAGCTGGACAGGGAACATTCGGACGTTATGGCTACACCTTC
cdr3_aa: CASSLIAGQGTFGRYGYTF

clone_size: -
j_call: TRBJ1-1
v_call: TRBV4-1
d_call: TRBD1
cdr3_nt: TGCGCCAGCAGCCAAGAGGGGACAGGGTCGATCACTGAAGCTTTCTTT
cdr3_aa: CASSQEGTGSITEAFF

clone_size: many
j_call: TRBJ1-2
v_call: TRBV15
d_call: -
cdr3_nt: TGTGCCACCAGCAGGGGTAGACAGGATACCTATGGCTACACCTTC
cdr3_aa: CATSRGRQDTYGYTF

clone_size: -
j_call: TRBJ2-1
v_call: TRBV7-2
d_call: -
cdr3_nt: TGTGCCAGCAGCCGCGGGGTGGGGGCGCAGTTCTTC
cdr3_aa: CASSRGVGAQFF

clone_size: -
j_call: TRBJ2-2
v_call: TRBV7-3
d_call: -
cdr3_nt: TGTGCCAGCGGACCCGACTCCGGGGAGCTGTTTTTT
cdr3_aa: CASGPDSGELFF

clone_size: few
j_call: TRBJ2-7
v_call: TRBV7-9
d_call: -
cdr3_nt: TGTGCCAGCAGCTTAGACAGGGAATCGGACTACGAGCAGTACTTC
cdr3_aa: CASSLDRESDYEQYF

clone_size: many
j_call: TRBJ1-6
v_call: TRBV2
d_call: TRBD1
cdr3_nt: TGTGCCAGCAGTGCGACAGGGCAGAATTCACCCCTCCACTTT
cdr3_aa: CASSATGQNSPLHF

clone_size: -
j_call: TRBJ2-7
v_call: TRBV7-2
d_call: TRBD2
cdr3_nt: TGTGCCAGCAGCTCAGTCTCTAGCGGTGGGGAGCAGTACTTC
cdr3_aa: CASSSVSSGGEQYF

clone_size: few
j_call: TRBJ2-6
v_call: TRBV15
d_call: TRBD2
cdr3_nt: TGTGCCACCAGCAGAGTTTGGGGGGGTGGGGCCAACGTCCTGACTTTC
cdr3_aa: CATSRVWGGGANVLTF

clone_size: many
j_call: TRBJ1-5
v_call: TRBV20-1
d_call: -
cdr3_nt: TGCAGTGCTAGAGTGACTGGGTTCAATCAGCCCCAGCATTTT
cdr3_aa: CSARVTGFNQPQHF

clone_size: -
j_call: TRBJ2-5
v_call: TRBV7-2
d_call: -
cdr3_nt: TGTGCCAGCAGCTTACGGGGTACAGATACGCAAGGGACCCAGTACTTC
cdr3_aa: CASSLRGTDTQGTQYF

clone_size: few
j_call: TRBJ2-5
v_call: TRBV5-6
d_call: -
cdr3_nt: TGTGCCAGCAGCTTCTTAACGGCCCAAGAGACCCAGTACTTC
cdr3_aa: CASSFLTAQETQYF

clone_size: few
j_call: TRBJ2-7
v_call: TRBV7-2
d_call: -
cdr3_nt: TGTGCCAGCAGCCCTATACAGGGTCGCTCCTACGAGCAGTACTTC
cdr3_aa: CASSPIQGRSYEQYF